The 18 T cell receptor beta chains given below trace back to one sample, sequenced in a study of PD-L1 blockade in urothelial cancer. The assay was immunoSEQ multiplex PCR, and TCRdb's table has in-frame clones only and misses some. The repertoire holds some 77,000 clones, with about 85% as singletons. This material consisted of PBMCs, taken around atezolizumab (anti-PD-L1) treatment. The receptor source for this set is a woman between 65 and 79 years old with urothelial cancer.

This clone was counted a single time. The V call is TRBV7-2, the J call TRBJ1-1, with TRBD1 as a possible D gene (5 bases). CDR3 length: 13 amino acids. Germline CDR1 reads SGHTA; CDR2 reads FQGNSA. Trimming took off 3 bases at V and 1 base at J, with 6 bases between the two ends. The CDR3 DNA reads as TGTGCCAGCAGCTTTCAGGGGAACACTGAAGCTTTCTTT. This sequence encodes CASSFQGNTEAFF.

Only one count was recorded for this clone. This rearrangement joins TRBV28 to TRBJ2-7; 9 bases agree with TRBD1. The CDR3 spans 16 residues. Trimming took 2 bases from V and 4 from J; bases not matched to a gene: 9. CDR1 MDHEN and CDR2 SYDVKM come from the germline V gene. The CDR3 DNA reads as TGTGCCAGCAGTTTAACCCGACAGGGGGGAAGATACGAGCAGTACTTC. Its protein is CASSLTRQGGRYEQYF.

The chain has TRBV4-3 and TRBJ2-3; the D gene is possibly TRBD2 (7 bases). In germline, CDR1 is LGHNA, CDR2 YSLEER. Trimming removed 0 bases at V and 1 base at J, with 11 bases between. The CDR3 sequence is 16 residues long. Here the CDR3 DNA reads TGCGCCAGCAGCCAAGATTCGGGGGGCGGCACAGATACGCAGTATTTT. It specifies CASSQDSGGGTDTQYF.

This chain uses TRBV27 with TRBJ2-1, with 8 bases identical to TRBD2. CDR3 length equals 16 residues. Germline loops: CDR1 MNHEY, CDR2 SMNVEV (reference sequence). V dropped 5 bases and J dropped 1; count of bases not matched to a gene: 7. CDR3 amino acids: CASSTRLALSYNEQFF. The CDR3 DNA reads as TGTGCCAGCAGTACGAGACTAGCGCTATCCTACAATGAGCAGTTCTTC.

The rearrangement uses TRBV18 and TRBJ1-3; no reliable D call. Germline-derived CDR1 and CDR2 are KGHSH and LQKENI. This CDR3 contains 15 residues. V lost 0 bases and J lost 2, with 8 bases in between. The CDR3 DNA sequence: TGTGCCAGCTCACCACCTGTTACAGCTGGAAACACCATATATTTT. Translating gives CASSPPVTAGNTIYF.

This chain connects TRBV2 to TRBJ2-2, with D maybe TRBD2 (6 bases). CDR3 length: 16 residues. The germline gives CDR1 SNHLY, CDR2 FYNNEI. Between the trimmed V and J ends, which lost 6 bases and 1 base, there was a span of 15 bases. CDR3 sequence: CASSTLGGGNTGELFF. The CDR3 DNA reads TGTGCCAGCAGCACCTTGGGGGGAGGGAACACCGGGGAGCTGTTTTTT.

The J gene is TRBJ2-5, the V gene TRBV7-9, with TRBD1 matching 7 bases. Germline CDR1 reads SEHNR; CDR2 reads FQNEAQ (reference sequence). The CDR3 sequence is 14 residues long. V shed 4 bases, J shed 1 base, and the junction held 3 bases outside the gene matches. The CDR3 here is CASSSRQGQETQYF. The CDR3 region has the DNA TGTGCCAGCAGCTCACGACAGGGCCAAGAGACCCAGTACTTC.

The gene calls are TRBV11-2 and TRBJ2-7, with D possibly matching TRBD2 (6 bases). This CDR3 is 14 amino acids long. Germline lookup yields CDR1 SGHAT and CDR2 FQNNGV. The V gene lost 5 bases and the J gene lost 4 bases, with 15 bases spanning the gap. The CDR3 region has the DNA TGTGCCAGCAGCCGGGGACTGTCCCTTTACGAGCAGTACTTC. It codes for CASSRGLSLYEQYF.

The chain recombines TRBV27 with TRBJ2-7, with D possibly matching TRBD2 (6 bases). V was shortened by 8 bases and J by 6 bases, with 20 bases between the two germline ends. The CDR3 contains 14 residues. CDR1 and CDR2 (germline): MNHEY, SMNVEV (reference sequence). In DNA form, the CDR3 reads TGTGCCAGCCCAGCGGTTTGGCTAGCGCGCGAGCAGTACTTC. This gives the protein CASPAVWLAREQYF.

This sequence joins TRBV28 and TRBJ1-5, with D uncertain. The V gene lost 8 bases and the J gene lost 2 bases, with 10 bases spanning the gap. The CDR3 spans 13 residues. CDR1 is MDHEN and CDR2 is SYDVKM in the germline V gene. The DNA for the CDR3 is TGTGCCAGCCGCCCTAGCGGCAATCAGCCCCAGCATTTT. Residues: CASRPSGNQPQHF.

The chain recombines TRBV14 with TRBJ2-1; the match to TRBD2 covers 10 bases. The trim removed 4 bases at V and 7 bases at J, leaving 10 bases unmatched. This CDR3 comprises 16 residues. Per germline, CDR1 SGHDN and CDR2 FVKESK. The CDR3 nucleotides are TGTGCCAGCAGCCCCAGCGGGGGGGCCCCTTTGAATGAGCAGTTCTTC. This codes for CASSPSGGAPLNEQFF.

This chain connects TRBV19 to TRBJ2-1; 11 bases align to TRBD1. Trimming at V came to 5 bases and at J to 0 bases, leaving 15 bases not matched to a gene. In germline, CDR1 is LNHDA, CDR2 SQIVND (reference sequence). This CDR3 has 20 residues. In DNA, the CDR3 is TGTGCCAGTAGTCCTCGGGGGGGGACAGGGGGACAAAGCTCCTACAATGAGCAGTTCTTC. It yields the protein CASSPRGGTGGQSSYNEQFF.

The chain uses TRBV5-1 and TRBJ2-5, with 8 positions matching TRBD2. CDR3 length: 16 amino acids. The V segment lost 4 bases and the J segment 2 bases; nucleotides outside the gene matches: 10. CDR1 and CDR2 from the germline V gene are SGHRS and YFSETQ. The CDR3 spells CASSPTGGGLQETQYF. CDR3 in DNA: TGCGCCAGCAGCCCCACAGGCGGGGGGCTTCAAGAGACCCAGTACTTC.

Here the CDR3 reads CASSNRGRGQETQYF. The CDR3 nucleotides are TGTGCCAGTAGCAACAGGGGGCGCGGGCAAGAGACCCAGTACTTC. The chain uses TRBV19 and TRBJ2-5, with 9 bases identical to TRBD1. CDR3 length: 15 residues. The V and J ends lost 6 bases and 2 bases, in that order; junction bases with no gene match: 7. The germline CDR1 and CDR2 sequences are LNHDA and SQIVND (reference sequence).

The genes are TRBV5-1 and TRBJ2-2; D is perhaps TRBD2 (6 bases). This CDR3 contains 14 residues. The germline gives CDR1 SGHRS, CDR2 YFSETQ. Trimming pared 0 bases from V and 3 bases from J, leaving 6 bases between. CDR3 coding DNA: TGCGCCAGCAGCTTGGGGGGGGACACCGGGGAGCTGTTTTTT. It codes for CASSLGGDTGELFF.

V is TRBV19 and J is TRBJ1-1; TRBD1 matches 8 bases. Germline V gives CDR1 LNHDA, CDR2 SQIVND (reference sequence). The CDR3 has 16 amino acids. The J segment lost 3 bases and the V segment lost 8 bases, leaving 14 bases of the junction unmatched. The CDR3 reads CASGPRQGLRDTEAFF. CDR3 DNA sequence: TGTGCCAGTGGGCCGCGACAGGGGCTAAGGGACACTGAAGCTTTCTTT.

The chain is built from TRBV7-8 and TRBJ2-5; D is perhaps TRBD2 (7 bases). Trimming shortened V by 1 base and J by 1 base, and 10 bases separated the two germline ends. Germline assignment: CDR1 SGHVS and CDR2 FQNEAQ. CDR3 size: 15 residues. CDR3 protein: CASSLVGGAQETQYF. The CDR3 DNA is TGTGCCAGCAGCTTAGTAGGGGGGGCCCAAGAGACCCAGTACTTC.

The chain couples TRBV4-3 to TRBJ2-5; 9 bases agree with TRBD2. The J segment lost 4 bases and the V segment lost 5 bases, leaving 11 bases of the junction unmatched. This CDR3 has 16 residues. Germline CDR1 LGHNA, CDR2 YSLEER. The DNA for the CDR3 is TGCGCCAGCAGCTCCCCGGGGGCGGGGGGGCCAGAGACCCAGTACTTC. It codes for CASSSPGAGGPETQYF.